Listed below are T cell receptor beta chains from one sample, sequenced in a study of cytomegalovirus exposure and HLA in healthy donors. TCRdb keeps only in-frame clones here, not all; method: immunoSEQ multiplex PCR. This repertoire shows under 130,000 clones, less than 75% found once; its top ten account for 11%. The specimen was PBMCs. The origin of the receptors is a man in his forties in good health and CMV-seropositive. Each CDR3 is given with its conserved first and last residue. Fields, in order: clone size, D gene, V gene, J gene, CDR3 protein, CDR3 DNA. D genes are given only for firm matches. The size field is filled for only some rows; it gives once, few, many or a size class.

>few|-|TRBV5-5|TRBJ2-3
CASSLSGPSTDTQYF
TGTGCCAGCAGCTTGAGCGGACCTAGCACAGATACGCAGTATTTT
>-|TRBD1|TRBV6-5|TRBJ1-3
CASSPPGGGNTIYF
TGTGCCAGCAGCCCGCCAGGGGGTGGAAACACCATATATTTT
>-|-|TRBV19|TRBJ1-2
CASSLWQADNGYTF
TGTGCCAGTAGTTTATGGCAGGCGGACAATGGCTACACCTTC
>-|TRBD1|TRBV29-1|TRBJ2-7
CSVETGGAYEQYF
TGCAGCGTTGAGACAGGGGGCGCGTACGAGCAGTACTTC
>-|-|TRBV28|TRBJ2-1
CASSFPAPRNNEQFF
TGTGCCAGCAGTTTTCCGGCACCCAGGAACAATGAGCAGTTCTTC
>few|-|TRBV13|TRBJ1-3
CASSLDGGSGNTIYF
TGTGCCAGCAGCTTAGACGGGGGCTCTGGAAACACCATATATTTT
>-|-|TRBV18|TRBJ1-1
CASSLAGQGEAFF
TGTGCCAGCTCACTAGCAGGGCAGGGTGAAGCTTTCTTT
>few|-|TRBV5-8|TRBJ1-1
CASSLFSFGNTEAFF
TGTGCCAGCAGCTTGTTTAGTTTCGGGAACACTGAAGCTTTCTTT
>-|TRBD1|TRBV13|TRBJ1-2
CASSPVGQGAVGYTF
TGTGCCAGCAGCCCCGTCGGACAGGGGGCGGTTGGCTACACCTTC
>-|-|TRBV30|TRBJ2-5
CAWSVSSVNQETQYF
TGTGCCTGGAGTGTATCTAGCGTCAACCAAGAGACCCAGTACTTC
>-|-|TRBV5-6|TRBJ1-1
CASSLAQGRMNTEAFF
TGTGCCAGCAGCTTGGCCCAAGGGAGGATGAACACTGAAGCTTTCTTT
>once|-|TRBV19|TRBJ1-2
CASSIEAEANYGYTF
TGTGCCAGTAGTATAGAAGCTGAGGCTAACTATGGCTACACCTTC
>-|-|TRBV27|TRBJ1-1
CASSLHRNTEAFF
TGTGCCAGCAGTTTACACAGAAACACTGAAGCTTTCTTT
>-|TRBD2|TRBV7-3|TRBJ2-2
CASSSTGGITGELFF
TGTGCCAGCAGCTCGACGGGGGGGATCACCGGGGAGCTGTTTTTT